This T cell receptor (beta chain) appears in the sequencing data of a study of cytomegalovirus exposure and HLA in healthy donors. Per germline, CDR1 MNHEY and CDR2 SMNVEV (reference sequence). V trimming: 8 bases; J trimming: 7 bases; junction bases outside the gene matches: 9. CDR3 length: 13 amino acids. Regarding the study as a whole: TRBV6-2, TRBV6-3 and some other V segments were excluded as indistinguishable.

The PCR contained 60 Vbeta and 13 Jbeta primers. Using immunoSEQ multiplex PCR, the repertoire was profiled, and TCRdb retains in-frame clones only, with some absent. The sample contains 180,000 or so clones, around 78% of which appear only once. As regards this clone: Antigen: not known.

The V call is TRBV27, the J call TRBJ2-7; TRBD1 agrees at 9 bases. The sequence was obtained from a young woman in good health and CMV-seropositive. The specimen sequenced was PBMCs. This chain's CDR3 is CASSDRGIGEQYF. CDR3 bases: TGTGCCAGCTCCGACAGGGGGATAGGTGAGCAGTACTTC.